The 4 T cell receptor beta chains below all came from one sample that was sequenced in a study of blood T cells in healthy people across ages. A sample-barcoded 5' primer and a J-beta primer mix were used in a second PCR of roughly 6 to 11 cycles. TCRdb processed the 5' RACE reads anew with MiXCR; each CDR3 protein has one entry. The repertoire has 660,000 or so distinct CDR3 sequences, about 54% of them found once; the top ten carry 30% to 45%. Sequenced: blood. The receptors shown here come from a man aged 60 to 69 in good health.

The J gene is TRBJ2-1, the V gene TRBV7-8, with 8 nucleotides matching TRBD2. Germline lookup yields CDR1 SGHVS and CDR2 FQNEAQ. V shed 8 bases and J 1 base; nucleotides not matched to a gene: 16. The length of the CDR3 is 18 residues. CDR3 DNA sequence: TGTGCCAGCGCCCCCATGGGGGGTAGCGGGGAGTCCTACAATGAGCAGTTCTTC. Its protein is CASAPMGGSGESYNEQFF.

There are a few counts of this clonotype. The chain recombines TRBV2 with TRBJ1-4; D perhaps matches TRBD1 (5 bases). The germline V gene encodes CDR1 SNHLY and CDR2 FYNNEI. The CDR3 sequence is 14 residues long. The V end was cut by 6 bases, the J end by 1 base, with 9 bases between. CDR3 loop: CASSNRRTNEKLFF. The CDR3 region has the DNA TGTGCCAGCAGCAACAGGCGAACTAATGAAAAACTGTTTTTT.

This clonotype was detected once. The chain recombines TRBV6-5 with TRBJ1-2; the D is unclear. This CDR3 has 15 amino acids. CDR1 MNHEY and CDR2 SVGAGI come from the germline V gene. With 0 bases removed from V and 0 bases from J, the gap between germline ends came to 8 bases. CDR3 coding DNA: TGTGCCAGCAGTTACTCGGTAGACCCTAACTATGGCTACACCTTC. Translating it yields CASSYSVDPNYGYTF.

V and J are TRBV5-1 and TRBJ2-1, with D perhaps TRBD1 (6 bases). CDR3 length equals 13 residues. Germline V gene data show CDR1 as SGHRS and CDR2 as YFSETQ. Trimming shortened V by 0 bases and J by 14 bases, and 15 bases separated the two germline ends. The CDR3 region is CASSLAPGAGKFF. The CDR3 coding sequence is TGCGCCAGCAGCTTGGCCCCAGGGGCAGGGAAGTTCTTC.